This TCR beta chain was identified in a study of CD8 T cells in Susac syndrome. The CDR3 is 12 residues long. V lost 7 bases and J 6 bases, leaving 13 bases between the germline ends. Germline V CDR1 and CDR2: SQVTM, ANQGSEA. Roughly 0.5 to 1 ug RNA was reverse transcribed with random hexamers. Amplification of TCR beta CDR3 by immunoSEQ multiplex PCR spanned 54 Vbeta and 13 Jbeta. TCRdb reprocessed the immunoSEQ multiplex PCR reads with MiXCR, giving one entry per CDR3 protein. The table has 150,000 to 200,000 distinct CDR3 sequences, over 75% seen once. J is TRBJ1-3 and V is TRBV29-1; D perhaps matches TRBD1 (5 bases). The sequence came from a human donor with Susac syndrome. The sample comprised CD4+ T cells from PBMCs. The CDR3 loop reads CSAGGAENTIYF. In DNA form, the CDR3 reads TGCAGCGCCGGGGGAGCTGAAAACACCATATATTTT.